This T cell receptor beta chain was identified in a study of long-term antiretroviral therapy in people with HIV (dated by TCRdb to between 2021 and 2024). At the level of the whole study: The earliest samples were collected approximately a decade before the 2015 WHO recommendation for immediate ART, a period when ART was typically delayed until CD4 counts fell. A total of about 180 cryopreserved PBMC samples were contributed to the cohort by 30 adults with confirmed HIV infection, with samples collected serially over a mean of roughly six years (range 1-12). No cross-contamination during QIAcube processing turned up in test extractions that ran a monoclonal T-cell line alongside 25 to 35 polyclonal samples. Whether ART initiation and durable HIV suppression were associated with changes in peripheral blood TRB repertoire composition and diversity was tested in a retrospective serial study. About 35% of the 30 participants with HIV were female. Summary of the overall study and its limitations: Limited PBMC availability meant only the TCR beta chain was sequenced, without alpha chain pairing. Samples dated from the mid-2000s to the late 2010s, and the ART regimens used may be less effective than current ones. Inferences about post-ART repertoire changes were limited because no data were available on ART adherence, viral resistance or therapy changes. Because cell numbers in pre-ART samples were limited, unsorted PBMC were profiled instead of sorted CD4+ and CD8+ T cells. Expanded TRB clones identified before ART initiation dominated the repertoire at all time points, although this dominance fluctuated and declined in many PLHIV after ART. Narrower CDR3 length ranges were observed in HIV repertoires than in controls, and an antigen-experienced repertoire with only a slight naive shift after ART was suggested by the network structure. ART initiation was associated with a significant increase in TRB diversity, but diversity stayed significantly below transplant donor controls even after long-term ART.

Inclusion was restricted to participants for whom at least one PBMC sample before ART initiation and at least two post-ART samples were available. Every participant with HIV received treatment in the United States of America. Before DNA extraction, cryopreserved samples containing about 0.9-10 million PBMC were thawed and washed. At the time of the earliest PBMC sample, participants with HIV were aged between about 20 and 60 years. PBMC samples were contributed by each participant from 1-4 timepoints before ART initiation and 2-8 timepoints after ART initiation, with a median of 7 samples. Serial HIV viral load, CD4+ T-cell count, ART history and demographic data were obtained for every participant. Genomic DNA was extracted from unsorted PBMC with a Qiagen kit on a QIAcube, processed in batches of 12 samples. The immunoSEQ hsTCRB v3.0 assay was used at survey level resolution for TRB variable region sequencing. A depth of roughly 35,000-55,000 T-cell genomes per sample was targeted for TRB sequencing. TRB libraries were pooled and sequenced on an Illumina MiSeq using a v3 150-cycle kit. In the paper's pipeline: Repertoire analysis was run in R within a reproducible Nextflow workflow that covered QC, data transformation and analysis. Custom analyses were implemented in LymphoSeq2, an R package for AIRR-Seq data exploration. A few samples yielding fewer than 5000 total TRB sequences were excluded, leaving around 200 analyzed HIV repertoires. Of the roughly 180 retained HIV repertoires, 59 were collected before and roughly 130 after ART initiation. Each repertoire was downsampled to 5000 TRB nucleotide sequences, and summary statistics were averaged across 100 downsampling iterations. Only TRB sequences with CDR3 regions of at least seven amino acids were retained for analysis. Two measures captured diversity: a Shannon entropy-derived clonality score and the Gini coefficient. Repertoire networks linked the top 5000 CDR3 amino acid sequences whenever two sequences differed by an edit distance of one. GLIPH2 predicted antigen specificity groups and MHC restriction for TRB CDR3 amino acid sequences. Known CMV, EBV, HIV or tissue antigen associations were flagged by matching CDR3 amino acid sequences against VDJdb and McPAS-TCR. Pre-ART, post-ART and control groups were compared with Wilcoxon signed-rank tests and Holm-Bonferroni correction. The immuneACCESS repertoire file appears here via TCRdb, limited to in-frame rearrangements. These files lack a portion of the clones; in checked studies, under half of the deficit traces to unresolved V genes, and the cause of the others is not known. V and J calls plus clone size are reproduced from that table; the DNA served to infer D and trimming. Present in this sample are tens of thousands of clones, 95% of which were seen just once. The top ten clones comprise around 3.1% of the sample.

Based on the germline V gene, the CDR1 and CDR2 sequences are LGHNA and YSLEER. Trimming takes 0 bases from V and 6 bases from J, and the germline ends sit 9 bases apart. There are 14 amino acids in the CDR3, from cysteine to phenylalanine inclusive. Just CDR3 DNA is preserved here, 42 bases in frame from base 1. As to this clone: The antigen it recognizes is unknown. Base qualities are not provided; no much larger clone lies one nucleotide away.

This sequence was found in a man in his forties or fifties with HIV. The material sequenced was unsorted PBMCs, taken 5.3 years after starting antiretroviral therapy. Recombination connected TRBV4-3 to TRBJ1-5; the D segment cannot be called with confidence. The DNA reads as follows: TGCGCCAGCAGCCAAGATACCGGGGTTCAGCCCCAGCATTTT. Translated, this gives CASSQDTGVQPQHF.